What follows are 15 T cell receptor beta chains derived from one specimen sequenced in a study of identical twins. TCRdb fed the 5' RACE reads into MiXCR, producing one record per CDR3 protein. The sample has around 340,000 distinct CDR3 sequences, approximately 13% seen once. The sample also formed part of further work on yellow fever vaccine responses in identical twins.

Sequencing was done on a sample of CD8+ T cells sorted from blood. These receptors originate from a woman aged 18 to 35 in good health.

This clonotype has just a few counts. The rearrangement joins TRBV7-6 to TRBJ2-3, with a weak D call TRBD1 (6 bases). CDR1 and CDR2 from the germline V gene are SGHVS and FNYEAQ. The V end lost 4 bases, the J end lost 6 bases, and 17 bases lay between the germline ends. This CDR3 has 15 amino acids. The CDR3 bases are TGTGCCAGCAGCTACAGGGTGCCGCCGTCGGATACGCAGTATTTT. Translation: CASSYRVPPSDTQYF.

Many counts were recorded for this clonotype. The rearrangement uses TRBV4-1 and TRBJ2-3, with a weak D call TRBD2 (5 bases). Per germline, CDR1 MGHRA and CDR2 YSYEKL. This CDR3 is 15 amino acids long. The ends were cut back, 0 bases at V and 3 bases at J, with 10 bases in the middle. CDR3 nucleotides: TGCGCCAGCAGCCAAGACGCGTGGGAGACAGATACGCAGTATTTT. Protein: CASSQDAWETDTQYF.

The V and J genes are TRBV7-9 and TRBJ1-2; D gene unclear. Germline CDR1 is SEHNR and CDR2 is FQNEAQ (reference sequence). The CDR3 extends over 12 amino acids. V dropped 4 bases and J dropped 8 bases, with 11 bases sitting between them. The DNA of the CDR3 is TGTGCCAGCAGCTATACCCGGGAAGGCTACACCTTC. This translates into CASSYTREGYTF. The full variable domain, in which reference TRBV7-9 and TRBJ1-2 provide the parts outside the CDR3, is DTGVSQNPRHKITKRGQNVTFRCDPISEHNRLYWYRQTLGQGPEFLTYFQNEAQLEKSRLLSDRFSAERPKGSFSTLEIQRTEQGDSAMYLCASSYTREGYTFGSGTRLTVV.

The rearrangement links TRBV2 to TRBJ1-1; D is unresolved. The germline CDR1 and CDR2 sequences are SNHLY and FYNNEI. V was clipped by 9 bases and J by 3 bases, with 11 bases between them. This CDR3 is 12 amino acids long. CDR3 bases: TGTGCCAGTCCGGGTCTAGACACTGAAGCTTTCTTT. Encoded protein: CASPGLDTEAFF.

This clonotype has a count of ten or more. The chain links TRBV5-1 to TRBJ1-1; 9 positions match TRBD1. CDR1 is SGHRS and CDR2 is YFSETQ in the germline V gene. The CDR3 is 14 amino acids. Germline trimming cut 9 bases from V and 8 bases from J; bases unmatched to any gene: 14. The CDR3 loop is CATKLSGTGNEAFF. DNA for the CDR3: TGCGCCACCAAGCTTTCGGGGACAGGGAACGAAGCTTTCTTT.

This clonotype occurred a few times. The chain has TRBV9 and TRBJ2-3; 7 nucleotides match TRBD1. This CDR3 spans 11 amino acids. The junction had 1 base not matched to a gene; V was cut back by 2 bases and J by 10 bases. The germline V gene encodes CDR1 SGDLS and CDR2 YYNGEE. The CDR3: CASSVQGAQYF. DNA of the CDR3: TGTGCCAGCAGCGTCCAGGGGGCGCAGTATTTT.

At least ten counts were recorded for this clonotype. The chain combines TRBV7-9 with TRBJ2-7; D call uncertain. From germline, CDR1 is SEHNR and CDR2 FQNEAQ (reference sequence). Between the trimmed V and J ends, which lost 3 bases and 0 bases, there was a span of 9 bases. The CDR3 is 14 amino acids. CDR3 in amino acids: CASSFSVSSYEQYF. The CDR3 DNA follows: TGTGCCAGCAGCTTTTCAGTGAGCTCCTACGAGCAGTACTTC.

The chain joins TRBV4-1 to TRBJ1-1; 8 bases line up with TRBD1. The ends lost 5 bases at V and 4 bases at J; junction bases unmatched: 9. The CDR3 extends over 15 amino acids. CDR1 MGHRA and CDR2 YSYEKL come from the germline V gene. The CDR3 DNA reads as TGCGCCAGCAGCGCTAAGGAGACAGGGGTCACTGAAGCTTTCTTT. Translated, it gives CASSAKETGVTEAFF.

This clonotype turned up a few times. The rearrangement uses TRBV7-8 and TRBJ2-2; D gene uncertain. Germline CDR1 and CDR2: SGHVS and FQNEAQ. The CDR3 extends over 15 amino acids. V was shortened by 8 bases and J by 6 bases, with 19 bases between the two germline ends. The CDR3: CASAPSFGPAGELFF. The CDR3 nucleotides read TGTGCCAGCGCCCCTTCGTTTGGTCCGGCCGGGGAGCTGTTTTTT.

This clonotype showed up just a few times. The V call is TRBV20-1, the J call TRBJ2-1; 7 bases are shared with TRBD1. The CDR3 length is 21 residues. The germline V gene encodes CDR1 DFQATT and CDR2 SNEGSKA (reference sequence). V lost 4 bases to trimming and J lost 0 bases; unmatched junction nucleotides: 24. The CDR3 sequence is CSATTSIPGQISLSSYNEQFF. CDR3 bases: TGCAGTGCTACAACATCGATTCCGGGACAGATTTCCCTAAGCTCCTACAATGAGCAGTTCTTC.

This clonotype showed up just a few times. V usage is TRBV4-1 and J usage is TRBJ1-1, with D maybe TRBD1 (6 bases). Germline CDR1 MGHRA, CDR2 YSYEKL. CDR3 length equals 15 residues. V lost 3 bases and J lost 2, with 13 bases in between. The CDR3 DNA follows: TGCGCCAGCAGCCAGAATACAGGGCCCAACACTGAAGCTTTCTTT. It is translated as CASSQNTGPNTEAFF.

The chain carries TRBV4-1 and TRBJ2-7, with D possibly being TRBD2 (6 bases). The CDR3 sequence is 16 residues long. The ends were cut back, 4 bases at V and 2 bases at J, with 18 bases in the middle. Germline-derived CDR1 and CDR2 are MGHRA and YSYEKL. The CDR3 nucleotides are TGCGCCAGCAGCCCCACTCCCGGGACTCTGACCTACGAGCAGTACTTC. Protein product: CASSPTPGTLTYEQYF.

J is TRBJ2-1 and V is TRBV7-8; 11 bases agree with TRBD2. This CDR3 has 18 amino acids. With 1 base clipped from V and 7 bases from J, the junction kept 12 bases outside the gene matches. The V gene's germline CDR1 is SGHVS and CDR2 FQNEAQ. CDR3 DNA: TGTGCCAGCAGCTTAGTCGGCCTAGCGGGAGGTCTCGAGAATGAGCAGTTCTTC. This gives the protein CASSLVGLAGGLENEQFF.

V usage is TRBV11-2 and J usage is TRBJ2-2; D perhaps matches TRBD2 (6 bases). Trimming left V 2 bases short and J 3 bases short, with 16 bases between. From germline, CDR1 is SGHAT and CDR2 FQNNGV. CDR3 length: 17 residues. CDR3 DNA: TGTGCCAGCAGCTTATCCAGGGCGGGAAGTTACACCGGGGAGCTGTTTTTT. Protein sequence: CASSLSRAGSYTGELFF.

This clonotype came up a few times. CDR3 loop: CATSMGLAREQYF. CDR3 nucleotide sequence: TGTGCCACCAGCATGGGACTAGCTAGGGAGCAGTACTTC. The J gene is TRBJ2-7, the V gene TRBV15, with TRBD2 matching over 9 bases. CDR3 length equals 13 residues. CDR1 and CDR2 from the germline V gene are LNHNV and YYDKDF (reference sequence). V lost 4 bases, J lost 7 bases, and 5 bases stayed unmatched.